This T cell receptor beta chain was identified in a study of neoadjuvant anti-PD-1 for oral cavity cancer (dated by TCRdb to about 2021). Regarding the research as a whole: Patients mostly received three to four biweekly doses of nivolumab at 3 mg/kg before curative-intent surgical resection. A fourth nivolumab dose was given around day 43 to patients without progression, and definitive surgical resection was performed in those patients on days 50-56. Under RECIST 1.1, a patient counted as a responder if showing complete response, partial response or stable disease, and as a non-responder if showing progression. A roughly 30% response rate was observed in the parent correlative cohort, in which more than ten patients were included. Beyond this particular receptor, the publication reports: Only a few patients per response group were included in the TCR analyses, and the authors called for validation in larger cohorts. After neoadjuvant nivolumab, T cell clonality (Gini index) in PBMCs was significantly higher in non-responders than in responders. A higher pretreatment blood Treg/Th17 ratio correlated with both higher pretreatment blood TCRbeta clonality and lower post-treatment tumor TCRbeta clonality.

The time point label, read with the paper, signifies: after neoadjuvant nivolumab, at surgical resection. The patients had newly diagnosed stage II-IVA oral cavity squamous cell carcinoma and had not received any prior systemic or radiation treatment. The cohort was composed of patients with HPV-negative, locally advanced oral cavity squamous cell carcinoma. Peripheral blood mononuclear cells were analyzed directly and were not maintained or expanded in culture. The samples were obtained from a longitudinal correlative study of a single-arm phase II trial testing neoadjuvant nivolumab in oral cavity squamous cell carcinoma. Subject-matched pre- and post-treatment PBMCs and tumors from three responders and three non-responders were subjected to genomic DNA-based TCRbeta sequencing. Peripheral blood mononuclear cells were collected before nivolumab treatment and were collected again after treatment, at the time of surgery. Genomic DNA was isolated from PBMCs using the Maxwell RSC DNA from Cells kit.

As for this clone: No cognate antigen has been identified for it. No base-level quality is on record; no much larger clone is a single base apart.

Measured from the cysteine to the phenylalanine, the CDR3 is 15 residues long. Only CDR3 DNA is held: 45 bases, read in frame from base 1. V loses 2 bases at its end and J loses 4 bases; junction bases beyond the gene matches: 7. According to the germline V gene, CDR1 reads SGDLS and CDR2 reads YYNGEE. For deep sequencing of PBMC libraries, mostly roughly 450 ng of input genomic DNA was used, and six replicates were run per sample. The immunoSEQ hsTCRbeta kit was used to prepare TCRbeta libraries, following the manufacturer's instructions. Sequencing of the completed libraries took place using an Illumina NovaSeq 6000 S4 flow cell after they had been pooled to roughly 2.8 nM. The paper's data handling went like this. The immunoSEQ Analyzer handled quality control and preprocessing of the raw data. The analysis was restricted to productive rearrangements, with each unique CDR3 amino acid sequence defining a clonotype. Repertoire clonality was estimated as the Gini-Simpson index, which was calculated using the R package tcR. Student's t test was used to compare Gini indices, and Pearson correlation was used to assess associations with tumor size change. The table was pulled from immuneACCESS by TCRdb, which kept in-frame rearrangements only. Such tables lose some clones; where checked, under half of the loss comes from unresolved V genes, and the rest has no known cause. V and J calls and clone size are those listed in that table; D and trimming were worked out from the DNA. The sample includes roughly 7,800 clones, with around 67% observed a single time. Clones ranked in the top ten supply about 3.5% of the sample.

The sequencing used PBMCs, collected after nivolumab (anti-PD-1) treatment. The receptor was derived from a person aged 40-85 years with oral cavity squamous cell carcinoma. Rearrangement joined TRBV9 to TRBJ1-1; TRBD1 agrees with 8 junctional bases. The CDR3 protein: CASSVSGGVGTEAFF. The nucleotide sequence reads as follows: TGTGCCAGCAGCGTTTCAGGGGGCGTGGGCACTGAAGCTTTCTTT.